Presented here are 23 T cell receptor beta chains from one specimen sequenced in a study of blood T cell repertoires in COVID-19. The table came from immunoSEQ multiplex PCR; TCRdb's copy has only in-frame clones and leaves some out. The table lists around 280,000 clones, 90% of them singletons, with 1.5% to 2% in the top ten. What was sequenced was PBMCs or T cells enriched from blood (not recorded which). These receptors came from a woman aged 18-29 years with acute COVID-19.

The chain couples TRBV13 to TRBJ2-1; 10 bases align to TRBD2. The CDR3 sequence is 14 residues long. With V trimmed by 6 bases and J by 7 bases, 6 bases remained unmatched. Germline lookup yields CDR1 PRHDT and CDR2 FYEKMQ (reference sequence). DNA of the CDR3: TGTGCCAGCAGGAAAGCGGGAGGGGCAAATGAGCAGTTCTTC. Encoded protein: CASRKAGGANEQFF. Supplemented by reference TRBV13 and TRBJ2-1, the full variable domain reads AAGVIQSPRHLIKEKRETATLKCYPIPRHDTVYWYQQGPGQDPQFLISFYEKMQSDKGSIPDRFSAQQFSDYHSELNMSSLELGDSALYFCASRKAGGANEQFFGPGTRLTVL.

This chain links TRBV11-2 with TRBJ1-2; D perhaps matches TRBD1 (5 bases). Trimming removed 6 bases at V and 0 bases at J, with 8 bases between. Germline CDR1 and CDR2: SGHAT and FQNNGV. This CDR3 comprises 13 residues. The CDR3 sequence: CASSRGANYGYTF. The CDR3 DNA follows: TGTGCCAGCAGTAGGGGTGCTAACTATGGCTACACCTTC.

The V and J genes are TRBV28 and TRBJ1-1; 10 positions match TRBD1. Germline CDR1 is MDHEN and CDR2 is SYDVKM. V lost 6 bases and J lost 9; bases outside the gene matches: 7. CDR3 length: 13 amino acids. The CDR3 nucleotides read TGTGCCAGCAGGACTGACAGGGGGCGGAAAGCTTTCTTT. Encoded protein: CASRTDRGRKAFF. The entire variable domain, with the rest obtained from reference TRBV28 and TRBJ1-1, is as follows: DVKVTQSSRYLVKRTGEKVFLECVQDMDHENMFWYRQDPGLGLRLIYFSYDVKMKEKGDIPEGYSVSREKKERFSLILESASTNQTSMYLCASRTDRGRKAFFGQGTRLTVV.

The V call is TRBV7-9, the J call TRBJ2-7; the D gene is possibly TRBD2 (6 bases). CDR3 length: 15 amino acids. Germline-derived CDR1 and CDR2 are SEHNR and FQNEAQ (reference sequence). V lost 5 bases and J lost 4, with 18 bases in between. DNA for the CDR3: TGTGCCAGCAGCATCCGGGACCTCAGCGGGTACGAGCAGTACTTC. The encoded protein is CASSIRDLSGYEQYF.

The CDR3 DNA sequence: TGTGCCAGCAGCCAAGATTCGAGGGATGGCTACACCTTC. Its protein product is CASSQDSRDGYTF. V is TRBV4-2 and J is TRBJ1-2, with D hard to call. The CDR3 is made up of 13 amino acids. The V end was cut by 0 bases, the J end by 6 bases, with 8 bases between. The germline gives CDR1 LGHNA, CDR2 YNFKEQ.

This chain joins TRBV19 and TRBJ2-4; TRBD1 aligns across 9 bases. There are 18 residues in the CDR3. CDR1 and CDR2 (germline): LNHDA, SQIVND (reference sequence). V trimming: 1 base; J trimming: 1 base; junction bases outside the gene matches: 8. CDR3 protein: CASSIGYRGQEAKNIQYF. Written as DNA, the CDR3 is TGTGCCAGTAGTATAGGCTACAGGGGGCAGGAGGCCAAAAACATTCAGTACTTC.

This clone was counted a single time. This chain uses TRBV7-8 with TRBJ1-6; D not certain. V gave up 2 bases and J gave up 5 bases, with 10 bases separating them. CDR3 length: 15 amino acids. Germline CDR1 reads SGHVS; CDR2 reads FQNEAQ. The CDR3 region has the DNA TGTGCCAGCAGCTTAAACAGCCCGAATAATTCACCCCTCCACTTT. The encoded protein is CASSLNSPNNSPLHF.

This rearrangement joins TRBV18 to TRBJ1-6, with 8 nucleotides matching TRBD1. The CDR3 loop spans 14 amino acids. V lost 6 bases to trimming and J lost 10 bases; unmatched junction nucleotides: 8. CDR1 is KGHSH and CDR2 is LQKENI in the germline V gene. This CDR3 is CASSPQGAGSPLHF. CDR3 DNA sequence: TGTGCCAGCTCCCCCCAGGGGGCCGGGTCACCCCTCCACTTT.

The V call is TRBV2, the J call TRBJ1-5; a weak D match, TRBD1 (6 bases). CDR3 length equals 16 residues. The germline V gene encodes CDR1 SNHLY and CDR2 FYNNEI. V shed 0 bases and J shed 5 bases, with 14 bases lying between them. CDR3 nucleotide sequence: TGTGCCAGCAGTGAAGCGCGAAAGGGGGGGCATCAGCCCCAGCATTTT. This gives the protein CASSEARKGGHQPQHF.

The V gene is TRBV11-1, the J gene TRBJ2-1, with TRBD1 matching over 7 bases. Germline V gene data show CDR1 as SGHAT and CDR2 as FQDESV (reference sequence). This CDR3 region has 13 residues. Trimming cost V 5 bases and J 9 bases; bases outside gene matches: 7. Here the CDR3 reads CASSHTRDSEQFF. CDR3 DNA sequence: TGTGCCAGCAGCCATACTCGGGACAGTGAGCAGTTCTTC.

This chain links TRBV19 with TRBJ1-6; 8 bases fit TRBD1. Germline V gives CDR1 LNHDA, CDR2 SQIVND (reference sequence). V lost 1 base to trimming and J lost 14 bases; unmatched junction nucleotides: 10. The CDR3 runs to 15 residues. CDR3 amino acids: CASSIVDRGPRTLHF. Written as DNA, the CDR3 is TGTGCCAGTAGTATAGTCGACAGGGGCCCCAGGACCCTCCACTTT.

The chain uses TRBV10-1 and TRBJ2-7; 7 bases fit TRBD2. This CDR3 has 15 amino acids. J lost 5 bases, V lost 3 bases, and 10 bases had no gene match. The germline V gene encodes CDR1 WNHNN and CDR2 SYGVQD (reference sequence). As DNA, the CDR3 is TGCGCCAGCAGTGATTCCGGGAGGTCAACCGACGAGCAGTACTTC. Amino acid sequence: CASSDSGRSTDEQYF.

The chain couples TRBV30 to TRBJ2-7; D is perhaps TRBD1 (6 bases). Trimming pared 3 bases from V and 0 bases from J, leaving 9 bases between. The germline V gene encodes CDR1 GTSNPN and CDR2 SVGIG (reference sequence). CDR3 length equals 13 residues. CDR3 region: CAWSRDISYEQYF. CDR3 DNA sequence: TGTGCCTGGAGCCGGGACATCTCCTACGAGCAGTACTTC.

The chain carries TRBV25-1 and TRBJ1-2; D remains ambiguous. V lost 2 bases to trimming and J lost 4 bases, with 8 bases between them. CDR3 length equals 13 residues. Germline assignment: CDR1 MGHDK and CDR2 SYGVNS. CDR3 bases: TGTGCCAGCAGTGAACAGGAAACCTATGGCTACACCTTC. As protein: CASSEQETYGYTF.

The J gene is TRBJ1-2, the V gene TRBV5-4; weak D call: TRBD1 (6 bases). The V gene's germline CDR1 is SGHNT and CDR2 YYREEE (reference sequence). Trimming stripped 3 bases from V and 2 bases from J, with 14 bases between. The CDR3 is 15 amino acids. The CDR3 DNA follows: TGTGCCAGCAGCTCGACGACAGGTTCGAACTATGGCTACACCTTC. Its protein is CASSSTTGSNYGYTF.

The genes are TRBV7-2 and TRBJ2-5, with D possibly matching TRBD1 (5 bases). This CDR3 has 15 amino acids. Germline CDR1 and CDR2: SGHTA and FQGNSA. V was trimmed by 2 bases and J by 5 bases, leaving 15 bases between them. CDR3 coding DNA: TGTGCCAGCAGCTTACAGGGTCGCGTAAGGGAGACCCAGTACTTC. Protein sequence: CASSLQGRVRETQYF.

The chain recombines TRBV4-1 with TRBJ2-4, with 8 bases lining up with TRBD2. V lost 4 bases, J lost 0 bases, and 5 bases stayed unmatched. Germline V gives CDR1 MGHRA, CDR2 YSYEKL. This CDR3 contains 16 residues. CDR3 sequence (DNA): TGCGCCAGCAGCCCGGGGGGGTTGCTAGCCAAAAACATTCAGTACTTC. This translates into CASSPGGLLAKNIQYF.

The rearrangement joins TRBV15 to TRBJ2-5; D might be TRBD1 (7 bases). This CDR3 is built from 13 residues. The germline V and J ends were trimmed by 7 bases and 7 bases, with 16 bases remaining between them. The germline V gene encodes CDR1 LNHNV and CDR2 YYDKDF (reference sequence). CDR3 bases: TGTGCCACCAACGCGGGGACAGCGGGGACCCAGTACTTC. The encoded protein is CATNAGTAGTQYF. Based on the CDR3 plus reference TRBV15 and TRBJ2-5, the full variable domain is DAMVIQNPRYQVTQFGKPVTLSCSQTLNHNVMYWYQQKSSQAPKLLFHYYDKDFNNEADTPDNFQSRRPNTSFCFLDIRSPGLGDTAMYLCATNAGTAGTQYFGPGTRLLVL.

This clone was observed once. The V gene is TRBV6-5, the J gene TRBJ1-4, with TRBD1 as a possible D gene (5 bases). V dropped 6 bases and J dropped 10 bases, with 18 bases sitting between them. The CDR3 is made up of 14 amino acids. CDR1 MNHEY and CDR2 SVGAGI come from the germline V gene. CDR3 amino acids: CASRQGLADAKLFF. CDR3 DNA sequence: TGTGCCAGCAGGCAGGGTCTGGCGGATGCAAAACTGTTTTTT.

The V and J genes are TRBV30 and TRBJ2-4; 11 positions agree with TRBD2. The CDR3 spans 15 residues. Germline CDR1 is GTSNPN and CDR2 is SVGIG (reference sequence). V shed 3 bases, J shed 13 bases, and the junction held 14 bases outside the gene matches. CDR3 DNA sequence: TGTGCCTGGAGCGGACTAGCGGGTTTCTTGGGCCCCCAGTACTTC. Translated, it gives CAWSGLAGFLGPQYF.

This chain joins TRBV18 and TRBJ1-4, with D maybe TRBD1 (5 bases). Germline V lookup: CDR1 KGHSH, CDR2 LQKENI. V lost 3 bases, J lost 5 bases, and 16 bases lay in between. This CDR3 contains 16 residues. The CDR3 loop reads CASSPQQAPRNEKLFF. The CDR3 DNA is TGTGCCAGCTCACCCCAACAGGCCCCTCGGAATGAAAAACTGTTTTTT.

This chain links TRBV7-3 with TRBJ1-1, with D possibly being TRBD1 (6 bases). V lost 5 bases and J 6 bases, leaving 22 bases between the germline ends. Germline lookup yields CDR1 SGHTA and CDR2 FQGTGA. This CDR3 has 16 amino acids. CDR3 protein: CASSTGDTLPPAEAFF. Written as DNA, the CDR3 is TGTGCCAGCAGCACCGGGGACACCTTGCCCCCCGCTGAAGCTTTCTTT.

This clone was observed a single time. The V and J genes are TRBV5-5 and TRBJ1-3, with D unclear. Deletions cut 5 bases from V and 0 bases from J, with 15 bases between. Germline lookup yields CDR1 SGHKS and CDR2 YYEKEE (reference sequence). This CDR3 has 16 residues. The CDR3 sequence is CASRRLNRDSGNTIYF. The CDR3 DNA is TGTGCCAGCAGGCGGCTTAATAGAGACTCTGGAAACACCATATATTTT.